This T cell receptor (beta chain) was sequenced for a study of T cell responses to AZD1222 COVID-19 vaccine. Study overall: Recipients boosted at about 4 weeks or about 12 weeks are pooled.

The CDR3 contains 15 residues. CDR1 MGHRA and CDR2 YSYEKL come from the germline V gene. V dropped 4 bases and J dropped 2 bases, with 12 bases sitting between them. This clone appeared once. Antigen: not known. The method was immunoSEQ multiplex PCR; TCRdb's version includes in-frame clones alone and lacks a portion of them. Here the sample spans about 130,000 clones, over 75% being singletons. General observations from the study: Nearly half of the spike-specific TCRs reportedly recognize variant regions that carry no mutations.

This rearrangement joins TRBV4-1 to TRBJ1-5, with D perhaps TRBD1 (5 bases). The specimen comprised peripheral blood, sampled on day 0 of AZD1222 vaccination. The TCR originated in an adult in good health. The CDR3 spells CASSPNQGGNQPQHF. The CDR3 DNA is TGCGCCAGCAGCCCCAATCAGGGCGGCAATCAGCCCCAGCATTTT.